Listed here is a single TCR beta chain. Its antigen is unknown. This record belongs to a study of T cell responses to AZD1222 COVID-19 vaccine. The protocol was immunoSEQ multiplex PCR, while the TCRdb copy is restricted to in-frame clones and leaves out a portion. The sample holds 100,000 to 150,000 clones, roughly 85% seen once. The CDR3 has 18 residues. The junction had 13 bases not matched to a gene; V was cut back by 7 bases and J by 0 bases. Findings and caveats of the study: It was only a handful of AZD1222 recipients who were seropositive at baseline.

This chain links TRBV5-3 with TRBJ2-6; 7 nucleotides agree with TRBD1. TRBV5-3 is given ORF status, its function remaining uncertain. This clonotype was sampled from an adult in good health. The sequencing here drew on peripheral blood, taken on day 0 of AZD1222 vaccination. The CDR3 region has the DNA TGTGCCAGAGCTTTGGGCAACAGGGGAAACTCTGGGGCCAACGTCCTGACTTTC. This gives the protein CARALGNRGNSGANVLTF.